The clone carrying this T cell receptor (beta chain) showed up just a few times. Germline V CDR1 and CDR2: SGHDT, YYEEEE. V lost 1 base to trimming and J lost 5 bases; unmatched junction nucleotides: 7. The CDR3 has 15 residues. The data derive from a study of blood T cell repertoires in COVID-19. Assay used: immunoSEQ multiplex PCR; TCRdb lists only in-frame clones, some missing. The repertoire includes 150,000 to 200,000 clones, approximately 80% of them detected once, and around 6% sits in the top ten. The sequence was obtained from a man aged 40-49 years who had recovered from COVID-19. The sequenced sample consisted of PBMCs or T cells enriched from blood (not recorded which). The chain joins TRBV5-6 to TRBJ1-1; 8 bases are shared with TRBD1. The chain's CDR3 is CASSLYWTGRTEAFF. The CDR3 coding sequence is TGTGCCAGCAGCTTGTACTGGACAGGGAGGACTGAAGCTTTCTTT.